This T cell receptor (beta chain) was retrieved from a study of cytomegalovirus exposure and HLA in healthy donors. Study results and limitations: CMV antigen specificity was confirmed in vitro for a few CMV-associated chains.

The CDR3 consists of 16 residues. CDR1 SGHTA and CDR2 FQGNSA come from the germline V gene. The ends were cut back, 4 bases at V and 0 bases at J, with 13 bases in the middle. Points on this clone: Its antigen remains unknown.

Researchers ran the PCR with 60 Vbeta and 13 Jbeta primers. The assay was immunoSEQ multiplex PCR, and TCRdb's table has in-frame clones only and misses some. Of approximately 76,000 clones listed, roughly two thirds are singletons. The chain recombines TRBV7-2 with TRBJ1-3; a possible D gene is TRBD1 (6 bases). Sequenced material: PBMCs. This TCR derives from a woman between 40 and 55 years old in good health and CMV-seropositive. Written as DNA, the CDR3 is TGTGCCAGCAGCTCCGGGACACAGCACTCTGGAAACACCATATATTTT. Protein sequence: CASSSGTQHSGNTIYF.